The T cell receptor beta chain described here comes from a study of Tregs in tolerant kidney transplant recipients. Concerning this clone: Antigen unknown.

General study results and limits: Findings come from small patient numbers and require larger validation.

Mixed chimerism was transient after nonmyeloablative marrow transplants from related graft donors. Germline CDR1 is SGHTA and CDR2 is FQGTGA. V dropped 1 base and J dropped 2 bases, with 10 bases sitting between them. This CDR3 spans 15 amino acids. Profiling relied on immunoSEQ multiplex PCR, and the TCRdb table lists in-frame clones only, not all of them. The table includes around 86,000 clones, over 75% detected once. This TCR was recovered from a human patient who received a combined kidney and bone marrow transplant. Some T cells may be graft donor cells. V usage is TRBV7-3 and J usage is TRBJ2-3; D is uncertain. Sequencing used CD4+ T cells from blood (PBMCs), obtained 24 months after the transplant. CDR3 DNA sequence: TGTGCCAGCAGCTTAATGGGTAGACTCACAGATACGCAGTATTTT. Protein product: CASSLMGRLTDTQYF.